The TCR beta chain under discussion was sequenced for a study of T-cell memory formation after mild COVID-19. Each CDR3 protein is one row after TCRdb ran MiXCR on the 5' RACE reads. The table has around 430,000 distinct CDR3 sequences, 15% to 20% seen once. Trimming removed 0 bases at V and 5 bases at J, with 14 bases between. CDR1 LGHNA and CDR2 YSLEER come from the germline V gene. This CDR3 has 15 amino acids. The specimen was PBMCs or a T cell subset sorted from them (not recorded which). The receptor was derived from a man aged 18 to 29 who had mild COVID-19 (a few samples of this study predate the infection). Cell type and time point are not known. The chain has TRBV4-3 and TRBJ2-7; D perhaps matches TRBD1 (5 bases). The DNA for the CDR3 is TGCGCCAGCAGCCAAGAATGGGGCCCCGGCCACGAGCAGTACTTC. It is translated as CASSQEWGPGHEQYF.